These T cell receptor beta chains were read from a single sample in a study of blood T cell repertoires in COVID-19. TCRdb keeps only in-frame clones here, not all; method: immunoSEQ multiplex PCR. In the table there are 130,000 to 150,000 clones, about 76% of which are singletons. The sample was peripheral blood. The receptor set was obtained from an older man with acute or convalescent COVID-19. Each CDR3 is given with its conserved first and last residue.

v_call	cdr3_aa
TRBV30	CAWGQGVYEQYF
TRBV6-5	CASRAGYNQPQHF
TRBV5-1	CASSPSNGAGGEETQYF
TRBV10-3	CAISRQGGGRETQYF
TRBV29-1	CSVASGETTDTQYF
TRBV18	CASSPSPQETQYF
TRBV3-1/TRBV3-2	CASSEEGASGELFF
TRBV19	CASSSRGNQPQHF
TRBV5-1	CASSLSLHRRGGNTEAFF
TRBV7-8	CASSLGSLQAATEAFF
TRBV29-1	CSVDNSYNEQFF
TRBV6-2/TRBV6-3	CASSYSTGGATDTQYF
TRBV24-1	CATSDPGRDSYSNQPQHF